This TCR beta chain was captured by sequencing in a study of T cells in narcolepsy. Study-wide background: Enrolled donors included narcolepsy type 1 or type 2 patients and healthy controls. Points from the study as a whole: Autoreactive clonotypes reportedly recurred in blood of same and different patients, not controls. In some patient and control memory CD4+ samples, autoreactive clones were absent. Comparing one patient's CSF and blood CD4+ clonotypes highlighted HCRT- and TRIB2-specific autoreactive clonotypes.

Worth noting for this clone: The antigen is not known. The identical CDR3 is also encoded by other nucleotide sequences in the sample.

The table came from immunoSEQ multiplex PCR; TCRdb's copy has only in-frame clones and leaves some out. The sample contains approximately 25,000 clones, roughly four fifths of which appear only once. Germline CDR1 LGHNA, CDR2 YNFKEQ. CDR3 size: 15 residues. V lost 0 bases and J lost 4, with 12 bases in between. What was sequenced was CD45RA- memory CD4+ T cells from PBMCs. This clonotype was obtained from a human donor with narcolepsy. The chain carries TRBV4-2 and TRBJ1-2; tentatively, D is TRBD1 (5 bases). The CDR3 spells CASSQDGHGIYGYTF. For the CDR3, the DNA is TGTGCCAGCAGCCAAGATGGACATGGCATCTATGGCTACACCTTC.